This is a list of T cell receptor beta chains from one sample in a study of T cells in Graves' hyperthyroidism and ophthalmopathy. TCRdb independently ran MiXCR on the multiplex PCR reads; one entry per CDR3 protein. The table shows approximately 530,000 distinct CDR3 sequences, with about a sixth occurring only once. The sequenced sample was blood. These receptors were obtained from a woman between 18 and 29 years old with Graves' hyperthyroidism. CDR3s include the opening cysteine and the closing phenylalanine or tryptophan. The D gene is left open where the match is weak. Size tells how often a clone was seen (once, few, many) or the class of an expanded clone, and some rows leave it out.

V	D	J	size	length	DNA	CDR3
TRBV7-8	-	TRBJ1-5	-	15	TGTGCCAGCAGCTTAGGGGATTCAGGATTTCAGCCCCAGCATTTT	CASSLGDSGFQPQHF
TRBV7-3	TRBD2	TRBJ2-3	many	16	TGTGCCAGCAGCTTAAACGGGGGGGAGCGCACAGATACGCAGTATTTT	CASSLNGGERTDTQYF
TRBV29-1	-	TRBJ2-4	-	13	TGCAGCGTGCGAGGACCGACCGGGGACATTCAGTACTTC	CSVRGPTGDIQYF
TRBV28	-	TRBJ1-6	few	11	TGTGCCAGCACCTCAGGGCGGCCCCTCCACTTT	CASTSGRPLHF
TRBV15	TRBD1	TRBJ1-5	few	17	TGTGCCACCAGCAGGACTCTCAGGGGGGATGGCAATCAGCCCCAGCATTTT	CATSRTLRGDGNQPQHF
TRBV5-1	-	TRBJ2-6	-	16	TGCGCCAGCAGCTTCCCCGCTGTAGCTGGGGCCAACGTCCTGACTTTC	CASSFPAVAGANVLTF
TRBV4-3	TRBD1	TRBJ2-7	-	13	TGCGCCAGCAGCTCGGGACAGGGGTTCGAGCAGTACTTC	CASSSGQGFEQYF
TRBV3-1	-	TRBJ2-3	many	13	TGTGCCAGCGGAGAGGTGGACACAGATACGCAGTATTTT	CASGEVDTDTQYF
TRBV27	-	TRBJ2-3	-	12	TGTGCCAGCAGTCCGACATCGGAAGCGCAGTATTTT	CASSPTSEAQYF
TRBV20-1	TRBD2	TRBJ2-7	once	13	TGCAGTGCTAGCGGGAGGCGCGCCTACGAGCAGTACTTC	CSASGRRAYEQYF
TRBV20-1	-	TRBJ2-1	few	13	TGCAGTGCTAGAGAGTCTAGCAGGCGTGAGCAGTTCTTC	CSARESSRREQFF
TRBV15	-	TRBJ1-1	-	12	TGTGCCACCAGCAGGTTTGACACTGAAGCTTTCTTT	CATSRFDTEAFF
TRBV10-1	-	TRBJ1-5	few	13	TGCGCCAGCAGTGAGGGGCCAAGCCAGCCCCAGCATTTT	CASSEGPSQPQHF
TRBV9	TRBD2	TRBJ2-7	-	16	TGTGCCAGCAGCCCCGGGACTAGCGCCCTCTCCTACGAGCAGTACTTC	CASSPGTSALSYEQYF
TRBV28	TRBD1	TRBJ1-5	many	14	TGTGCCAGCAGTCCGACAGGGTTCGGTCAGCCCCAGCATTTT	CASSPTGFGQPQHF
TRBV3-1	TRBD1	TRBJ2-5	few	17	TGTGCCAGCAGCTCACTTACAACAAACAGGGGGGAGGAGACCCAGTACTTC	CASSSLTTNRGEETQYF
TRBV28	-	TRBJ2-7	many	10	TGTGCCAGCAGTAGGACAGAGCAGTACTTC	CASSRTEQYF
TRBV7-2	-	TRBJ1-6	-	15	TGTGCCAGCAGCTTTAGTACTTTGGGGGCTTCACCCCTCCACTTT	CASSFSTLGASPLHF
TRBV27	TRBD1	TRBJ1-1	many	14	TGTGCCAGCAGTTACAGGGGTCAGTACACTGAAGCTTTCTTT	CASSYRGQYTEAFF
TRBV4-3	-	TRBJ1-2	few	15	TGCGCCAGCAGCCAAGATGAGGGCGCGGACTATGGCTACACCTTC	CASSQDEGADYGYTF
TRBV11-2	-	TRBJ1-1	few	12	TGTGCCAGCAGCTTAATTCCCACTGAAGCTTTCTTT	CASSLIPTEAFF
TRBV12-5	-	TRBJ1-1	few	17	TGTGCTAGTGGTTTGGCCCCCATCGGGGGGATGAACACTGAAGCTTTCTTT	CASGLAPIGGMNTEAFF
TRBV6-2/TRBV6-3	TRBD1	TRBJ2-6	many	14	TGTGCCAGTGGGACAGTTGGTGGGGCCAACGTCCTGACTTTC	CASGTVGGANVLTF
TRBV6-5	-	TRBJ2-7	-	17	TGTGCCAGCAGTTACTCGGGTTTAGGGGGAGCGGGTTACGAGCAGTACTTC	CASSYSGLGGAGYEQYF
TRBV2	TRBD2	TRBJ2-1	few	14	TGTGCCAGCAGTGACGAGCGGGACGCGGGTGAGCAGTTCTTC	CASSDERDAGEQFF
TRBV5-5	-	TRBJ2-2	few	12	TGTGCCAGCAGCCCGACATTCGGGGAGCTGTTTTTT	CASSPTFGELFF
TRBV18	-	TRBJ1-4	-	16	TGTGCCAGCTCACCCTCGGCGCATGCAACTAATGAAAAACTGTTTTTT	CASSPSAHATNEKLFF
TRBV4-2	TRBD1	TRBJ1-3	few	14	TGTGCCAGCAGTCCGGGACAGGGTTCAAACACCATATATTTT	CASSPGQGSNTIYF
TRBV4-1	-	TRBJ2-6	-	15	TGCGCCAGCAGCCAATTCGCGGCTGGGGCCAACGTCCTGACTTTC	CASSQFAAGANVLTF
TRBV18	-	TRBJ2-7	few	13	TGTGCCAGCTCACCGAACAGTTCCTACGAGCAGTACTTC	CASSPNSSYEQYF
TRBV20-1	-	TRBJ2-1	-	11	TGCAGTGCCGGCAAGGGGTATGAGCAGTTCTTC	CSAGKGYEQFF
TRBV24-1	TRBD1	TRBJ2-3	few	15	TGTGCCACCAGTGATAGGACAGGGGGAGGAGATACGCAGTATTTT	CATSDRTGGGDTQYF
TRBV11-3	-	TRBJ2-5	many	14	TGTGCCAGCAGCTTCGGGGCGGGGAGAGAGACCCAGTACTTC	CASSFGAGRETQYF
TRBV15	-	TRBJ1-1	many	15	TGTGCCACCAGCGGTCCCCTTGTAGGGGGCACTGAAGCTTTCTTT	CATSGPLVGGTEAFF
TRBV25-1	TRBD1	TRBJ2-2	few	17	TGTGCCAGCAGTTCCTCCCCCGGGACAGCGAACACCGGGGAGCTGTTTTTT	CASSSSPGTANTGELFF
TRBV27	-	TRBJ2-7	few	14	TGTGCCAGCAGTTTAGGCCCGACAGTATACGAGCAGTACTTC	CASSLGPTVYEQYF
TRBV27	TRBD1	TRBJ1-5	-	21	TGTGCCAGCAGCCGACTGGGCCCGAACCAGGGACAGGGGTCGAGCAATCAGCCCCAGCATTTT	CASSRLGPNQGQGSSNQPQHF
TRBV11-1	TRBD1	TRBJ2-1	many	12	TGTGCCAGCGGGACAGGGTACAATGAGCAGTTCTTC	CASGTGYNEQFF
TRBV19	-	TRBJ2-2	few	15	TGTGCCAGTAGTATAGTATCCGGGTGGACCGGGGAGCTGTTTTTT	CASSIVSGWTGELFF
TRBV6-1	-	TRBJ1-1	many	15	TGTGCCAGCAGTGAATTGCGGGGATGGAGCACTGAAGCTTTCTTT	CASSELRGWSTEAFF
TRBV5-6	TRBD2	TRBJ2-5	-	18	TGTGCCAGCAGCCCGCCCCGAGGGACTAGCGGAAGTCAAGAGACCCAGTACTTC	CASSPPRGTSGSQETQYF
TRBV9	TRBD2	TRBJ2-1	few	15	TGTGCCAGCAGCGTAGCGACTAGCGGGAACAATGAGCAGTTCTTC	CASSVATSGNNEQFF
TRBV2	-	TRBJ1-1	many	14	TGTGCCAGCAGTGATAGGTCCATGAACACTGAAGCTTTCTTT	CASSDRSMNTEAFF
TRBV20-1	-	TRBJ1-1	-	13	TGCAGTGCACTGGAGGGCCGGGCCACTGAAGCTTTCTTT	CSALEGRATEAFF
TRBV5-1	TRBD1	TRBJ2-7	many	13	TGCGCCAGCAGCGTGGACAGGAAGTACGAGCAGTACTTC	CASSVDRKYEQYF
TRBV6-1	-	TRBJ1-5	few	13	TGTGCCAGCCACCAGTCAGTTGATCAGCCCCAGCATTTT	CASHQSVDQPQHF
TRBV18	-	TRBJ2-3	many	15	TGTGCCAGCTCACCACCGGCAGGCACCACAGATACGCAGTATTTT	CASSPPAGTTDTQYF
TRBV28	-	TRBJ1-1	few	14	TGTGCCAGCAATACTCGGGGGGCACTCACTGAAGCTTTCTTT	CASNTRGALTEAFF
TRBV7-9	-	TRBJ1-6	-	12	TGTGCCAGCAGCCCCGGGCAGAGAGCCCTCCACTTT	CASSPGQRALHF
TRBV20-1	-	TRBJ1-5	-	15	TGCAGTGCTAGGGGACCGATATTGAGCAATCAGCCCCAGCATTTT	CSARGPILSNQPQHF
TRBV6-2/TRBV6-3	TRBD1	TRBJ2-1	-	15	TGTGCCAGTATCACTCCGGGACAGGGGAACAATGAGCAGTTCTTC	CASITPGQGNNEQFF
TRBV11-3	TRBD1	TRBJ2-1	few	15	TGTGCCAGCACCTCCCGGGACAGGGGGGGCAATGAGCAGTTCTTC	CASTSRDRGGNEQFF
TRBV27	TRBD1	TRBJ1-6	many	16	TGTGCCAGCAGTTTAGAATCACAGGGGGCGAATTCACCCCTCCACTTT	CASSLESQGANSPLHF
TRBV7-9	-	TRBJ1-1	few	16	TGTGCCAGCAGCTTAGGGACACTAAACAGGGACACTGAAGCTTTCTTT	CASSLGTLNRDTEAFF
TRBV11-3	-	TRBJ2-5	-	16	TGTGCCAGCAGCCCCCCTCGGGGGGCCCCTCAAGAGACCCAGTACTTC	CASSPPRGAPQETQYF
TRBV12-3/TRBV12-4	-	TRBJ1-6	many	14	TGTGCCAGCAGACGAGACAGCCCTAATTCACCCCTCCACTTT	CASRRDSPNSPLHF